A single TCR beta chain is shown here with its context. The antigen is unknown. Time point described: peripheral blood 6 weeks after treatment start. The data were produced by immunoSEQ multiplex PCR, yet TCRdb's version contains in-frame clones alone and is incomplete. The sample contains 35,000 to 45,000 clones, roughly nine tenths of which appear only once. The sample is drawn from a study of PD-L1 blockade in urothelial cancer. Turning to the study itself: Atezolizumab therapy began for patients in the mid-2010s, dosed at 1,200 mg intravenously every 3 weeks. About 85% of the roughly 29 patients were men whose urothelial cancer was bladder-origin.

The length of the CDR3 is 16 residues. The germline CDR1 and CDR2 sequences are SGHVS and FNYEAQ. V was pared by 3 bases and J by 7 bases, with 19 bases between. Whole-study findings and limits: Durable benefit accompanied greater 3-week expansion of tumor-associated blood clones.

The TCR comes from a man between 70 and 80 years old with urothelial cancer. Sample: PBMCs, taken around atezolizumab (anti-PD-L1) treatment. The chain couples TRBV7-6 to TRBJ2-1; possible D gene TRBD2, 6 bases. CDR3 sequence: CASSLMAGPTLNEQFF. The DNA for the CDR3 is TGTGCCAGCAGCTTGATGGCGGGACCGACCCTAAATGAGCAGTTCTTC.